This note documents a single T cell receptor (beta chain) sequence. TCRdb reprocessed the 5' RACE reads, with one entry per CDR3 protein and no DNA. This repertoire includes around 380,000 distinct CDR3 sequences. No sorting of T cells preceded isolation of total RNA from whole blood. This sample stems from a study of monozygotic twins with inflammatory bowel disease. This CDR3 region has 16 residues. The material sequenced was blood. The chain recombines TRBV12-3 or TRBV12-4 with TRBJ2-5; the TCRdb call, TRBD1, lacks DNA for checking. This receptor was obtained from a human donor with ulcerative colitis or Crohn's disease, or a healthy co-twin of an affected twin (not recorded which). CDR3 sequence: CASSSGGMGLQETQYF.